The clone carrying this TCR beta chain has at least ten counts. Its cognate antigen is unknown. Sample time point: newly diagnosed GD, antithyroid drugs for less than 3 months. The authors made the TCR library using RNA they extracted from PBMCs. This sample was included in a study of regulatory T cells in long-lasting Graves disease. Background on the study: Those Graves' patients who were newly diagnosed had been on antithyroid drugs under 3 months.

Study-level findings and limits: When disease was persistent, TRBV28, TRBJ1-2 and TRBJ2-5 were the favored segments.

The TCR beta library used iRepertoire HTBI primers with Arm-PCR amplification of CDR3. TCRdb independently ran MiXCR on the multiplex PCR reads; one entry per CDR3 protein. The table lists about 540,000 distinct CDR3 sequences, less than 15% of them singletons. V was shortened by 4 bases and J by 2 bases, with 8 bases between the two germline ends. The CDR3 is 13 amino acids. Germline CDR1 and CDR2: MNHEY and SVGAGI. This sample was shared with a second study, whose subject was T cells in Graves' hyperthyroidism and ophthalmopathy.

Sequenced here: peripheral blood mononuclear cells (PBMCs), sampled at new diagnosis, from a patient treated with antithyroid drugs. This TCR came from a man younger than 45 with Graves disease. The chain joins TRBV6-5 to TRBJ2-5; D is unclear. In DNA, the CDR3 is TGTGCCAGCAGTTTCGGATTTCAAGAGACCCAGTACTTC. This gives the protein CASSFGFQETQYF.